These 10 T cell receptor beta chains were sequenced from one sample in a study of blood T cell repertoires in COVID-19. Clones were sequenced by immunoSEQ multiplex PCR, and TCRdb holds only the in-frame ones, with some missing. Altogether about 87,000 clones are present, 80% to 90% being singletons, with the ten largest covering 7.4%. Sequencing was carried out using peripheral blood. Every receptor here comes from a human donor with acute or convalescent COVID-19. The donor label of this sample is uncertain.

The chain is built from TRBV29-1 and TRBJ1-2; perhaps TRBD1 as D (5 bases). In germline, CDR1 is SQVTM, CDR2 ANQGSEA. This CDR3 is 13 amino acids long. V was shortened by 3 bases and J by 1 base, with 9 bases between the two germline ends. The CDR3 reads CSVDGGINYGYTF. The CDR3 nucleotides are TGCAGCGTTGACGGGGGAATTAACTATGGCTACACCTTC.

CDR3 loop: CATSDSQGARPYEQYF. The CDR3 nucleotides are TGTGCCACCAGTGATTCACAGGGGGCTCGGCCCTACGAGCAGTACTTC. The chain has TRBV24-1 and TRBJ2-7, with 9 positions matching TRBD1. This CDR3 has 16 amino acids. Germline V gene data show CDR1 as KGHDR and CDR2 as SFDVKD. V shed 2 bases, J shed 2 bases, and the junction held 6 bases outside the gene matches.

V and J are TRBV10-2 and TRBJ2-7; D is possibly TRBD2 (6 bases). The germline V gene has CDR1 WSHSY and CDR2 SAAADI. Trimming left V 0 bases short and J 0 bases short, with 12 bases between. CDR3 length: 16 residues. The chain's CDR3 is CASSESTGGSSYEQYF. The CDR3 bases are TGCGCCAGCAGTGAGTCGACTGGGGGGAGCTCCTACGAGCAGTACTTC.

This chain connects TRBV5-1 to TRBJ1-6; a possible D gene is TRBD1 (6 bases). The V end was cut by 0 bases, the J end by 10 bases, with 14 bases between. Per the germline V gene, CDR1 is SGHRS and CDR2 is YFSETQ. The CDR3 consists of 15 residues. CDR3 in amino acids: CASSLAPGARSPLHF. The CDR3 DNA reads TGCGCCAGCAGCTTGGCCCCAGGGGCGAGGTCACCCCTCCACTTT.

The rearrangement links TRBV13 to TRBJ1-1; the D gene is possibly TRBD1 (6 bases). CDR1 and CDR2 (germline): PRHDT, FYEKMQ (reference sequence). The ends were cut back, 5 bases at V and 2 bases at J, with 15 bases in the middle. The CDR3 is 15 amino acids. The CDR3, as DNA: TGTGCCAGCAGCCCAAACAGGGAATATAACACTGAAGCTTTCTTT. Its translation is CASSPNREYNTEAFF.

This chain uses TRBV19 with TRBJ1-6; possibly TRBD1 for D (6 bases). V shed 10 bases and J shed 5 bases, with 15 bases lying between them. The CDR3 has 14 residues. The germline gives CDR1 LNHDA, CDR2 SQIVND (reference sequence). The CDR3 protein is CATVQGSDNSPLHF. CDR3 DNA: TGTGCCACCGTACAGGGATCAGATAATTCACCCCTCCACTTT.

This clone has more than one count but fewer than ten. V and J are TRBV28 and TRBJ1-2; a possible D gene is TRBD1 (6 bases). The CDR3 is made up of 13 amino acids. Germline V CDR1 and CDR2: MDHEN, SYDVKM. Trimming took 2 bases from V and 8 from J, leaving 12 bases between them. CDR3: CASSLEGGGGYTF. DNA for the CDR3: TGTGCCAGCAGTTTAGAAGGGGGTGGGGGCTACACCTTC.

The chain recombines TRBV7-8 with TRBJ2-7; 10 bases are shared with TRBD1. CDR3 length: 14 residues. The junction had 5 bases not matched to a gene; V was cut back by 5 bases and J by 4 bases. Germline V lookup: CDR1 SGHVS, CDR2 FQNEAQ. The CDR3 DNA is TGTGCCAGCAGCGCCGGGACAGGGGCTTACGAGCAGTACTTC. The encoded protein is CASSAGTGAYEQYF.

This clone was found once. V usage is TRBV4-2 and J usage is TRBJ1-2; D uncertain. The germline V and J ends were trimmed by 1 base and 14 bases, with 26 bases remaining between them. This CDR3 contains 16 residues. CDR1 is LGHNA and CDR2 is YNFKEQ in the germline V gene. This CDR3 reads CASSQVSMRGSLGETF. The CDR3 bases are TGTGCCAGCAGCCAAGTGAGTATGCGCGGGTCTCTTGGAGAAACCTTC.

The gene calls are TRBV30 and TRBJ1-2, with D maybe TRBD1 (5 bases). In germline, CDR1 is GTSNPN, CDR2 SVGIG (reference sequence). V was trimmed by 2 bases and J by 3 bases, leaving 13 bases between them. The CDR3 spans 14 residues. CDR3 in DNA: TGTGCCTGGAGTCCCCAAGGGACTCACTATGGCTACACCTTC. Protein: CAWSPQGTHYGYTF.